This TCR beta chain was sequenced for a study of response to subunit inactivated influenza vaccine (dated by TCRdb to about 2018). Regarding the research as a whole: Deep quantitative T cell receptor repertoire profiling was used in the study to track responses to a trivalent subunit inactivated influenza vaccine. On the study overall, not on this receptor specifically: The authors proposed that each seasonal influenza vaccination may bring in only a limited number of new T cells.

CDR1 and CDR2 are read off the germline V gene as LGHNA and YSLEER. Its CDR3 holds 14 amino acids, cysteine through phenylalanine. The only DNA kept is the CDR3, 42 bases in frame from the first base. V is pared back by 2 bases and J by 4 bases, with 11 bases lying between the germline termini. Libraries were prepared through RT-PCR. Sequencing instrument: Illumina HiSeq 2500. TCRdb cleaned the public reads at Q25 with fastp, built clones with MiXCR and kept in-frame beta chains. Here each entry gathers all rows of one CDR3 protein and keeps the most common genes and DNA. For this sample the table gives hundreds of thousands of distinct CDR3 sequences, of which around a sixth were detected only once. Of the sample, 11% is held by the ten largest clones. In this sample, this clonotype turned up a few times. Its binding antigen is unknown. One base away there is no much larger clone; base qualities are not given.

The chain is encoded by TRBV4-3 joined to TRBJ2-5, with the D gene not confidently named. The origin of this receptor is a man between 50 and 59 years old who received an inactivated influenza vaccine. Donor details come from another sample of the same person, matched by shared clones. This specimen consisted of PBMCs from blood, obtained roughly 12 days after vaccination. The CDR3 amino acid sequence is: CASSQIPAAETQYF. The DNA reads TGCGCCAGCAGCCAAATTCCCGCAGCAGAGACCCAGTACTTC.